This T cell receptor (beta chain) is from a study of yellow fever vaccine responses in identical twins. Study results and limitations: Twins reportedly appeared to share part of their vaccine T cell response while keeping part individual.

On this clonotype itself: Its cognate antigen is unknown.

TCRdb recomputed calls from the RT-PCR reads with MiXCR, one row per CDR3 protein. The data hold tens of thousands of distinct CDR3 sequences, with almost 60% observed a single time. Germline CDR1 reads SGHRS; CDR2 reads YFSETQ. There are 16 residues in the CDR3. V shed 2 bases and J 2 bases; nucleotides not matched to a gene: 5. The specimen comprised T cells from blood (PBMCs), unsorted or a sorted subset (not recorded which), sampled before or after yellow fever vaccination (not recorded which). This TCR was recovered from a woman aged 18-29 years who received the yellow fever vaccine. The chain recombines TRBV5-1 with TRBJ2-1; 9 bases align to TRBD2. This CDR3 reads CASSFRTSVTYNEQFF. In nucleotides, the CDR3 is TGCGCCAGCAGCTTCCGGACTAGCGTAACCTACAATGAGCAGTTCTTC.